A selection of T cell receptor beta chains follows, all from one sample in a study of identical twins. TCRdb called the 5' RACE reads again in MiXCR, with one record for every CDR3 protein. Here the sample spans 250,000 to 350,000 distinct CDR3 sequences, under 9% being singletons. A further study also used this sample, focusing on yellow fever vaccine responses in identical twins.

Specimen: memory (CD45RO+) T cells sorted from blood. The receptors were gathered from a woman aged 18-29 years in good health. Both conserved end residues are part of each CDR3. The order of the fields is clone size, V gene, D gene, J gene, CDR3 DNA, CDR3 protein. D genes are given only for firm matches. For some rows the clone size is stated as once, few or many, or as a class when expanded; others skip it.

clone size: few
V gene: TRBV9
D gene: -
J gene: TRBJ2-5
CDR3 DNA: TGTGCCAGCAGCTCTCGGGATGATTCGACCTCACAAGAGACCCAGTACTTC
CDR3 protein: CASSSRDDSTSQETQYF

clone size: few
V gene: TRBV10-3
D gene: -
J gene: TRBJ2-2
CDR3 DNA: TGTGCCATTACCCAGACGAACACCGGGGAGCTGTTTTTT
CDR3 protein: CAITQTNTGELFF

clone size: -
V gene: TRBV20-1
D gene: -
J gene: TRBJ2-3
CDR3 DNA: TGCAGTGTCAAAGGGGGGACTAGCACAGATACGCAGTATTTT
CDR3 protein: CSVKGGTSTDTQYF

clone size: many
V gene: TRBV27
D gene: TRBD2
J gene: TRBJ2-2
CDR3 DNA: TGTGCCACTTTCCCCCGGGACTACCAACAGACCGGGGAGCTGTTTTTT
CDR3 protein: CATFPRDYQQTGELFF

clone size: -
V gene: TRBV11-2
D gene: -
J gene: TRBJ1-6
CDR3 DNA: TGTGCCAGCAGCTTGACCCCAAATTCACCCCTCCACTTT
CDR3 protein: CASSLTPNSPLHF

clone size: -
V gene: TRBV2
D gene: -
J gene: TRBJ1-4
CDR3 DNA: TGTGCCAGCACTCGGGACGGAGGAGAAAAACTGTTTTTT
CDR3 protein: CASTRDGGEKLFF

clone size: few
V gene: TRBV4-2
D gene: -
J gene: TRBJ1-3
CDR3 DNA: TGTGCCAGCAGCCAAGAAACATCCATCTCTGGAAACACCATATATTTT
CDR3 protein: CASSQETSISGNTIYF

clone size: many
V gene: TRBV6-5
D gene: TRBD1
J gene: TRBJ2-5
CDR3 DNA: TGTGCCAGCAGTTGGGACAGGGGGAAGACCCAGTACTTC
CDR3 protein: CASSWDRGKTQYF

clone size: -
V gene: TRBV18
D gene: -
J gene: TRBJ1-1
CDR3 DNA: TGTGCCAGCTCGCACCCGGGGGTGCCAGCTTTCTTT
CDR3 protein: CASSHPGVPAFF

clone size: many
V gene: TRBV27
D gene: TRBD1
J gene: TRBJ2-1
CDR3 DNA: TGTGCCAGCAGACGACAGGGACCATCCTACAATGAGCAGTTCTTC
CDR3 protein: CASRRQGPSYNEQFF

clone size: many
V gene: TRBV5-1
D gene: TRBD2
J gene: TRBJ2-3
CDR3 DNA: TGCGCCAGCAGCTTGGAACCCACGAGCGGACTAGCGGGGTCCACAGATACGCAGTATTTT
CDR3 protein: CASSLEPTSGLAGSTDTQYF

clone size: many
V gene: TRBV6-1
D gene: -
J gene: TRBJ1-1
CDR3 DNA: TGTGCCAGCAGGGCCCTGACAGTCGCGAACACTGAAGCTTTCTTT
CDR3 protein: CASRALTVANTEAFF

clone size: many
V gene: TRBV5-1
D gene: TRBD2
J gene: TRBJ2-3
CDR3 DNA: TGCGCCAGCAGCCCTGGGACTAGCGGGGGACGCACAGATACGCAGTATTTT
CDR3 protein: CASSPGTSGGRTDTQYF

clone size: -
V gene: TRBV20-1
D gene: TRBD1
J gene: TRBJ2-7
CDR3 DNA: TGCTGTGCTAGAGATCGGGGACAGACCCCCTACGAGCAGTACTTC
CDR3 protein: CCARDRGQTPYEQYF

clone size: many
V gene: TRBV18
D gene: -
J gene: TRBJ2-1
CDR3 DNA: TGTGCCAGCTCACCACCCGAACACTACAATGAGCAGTTCTTC
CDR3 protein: CASSPPEHYNEQFF